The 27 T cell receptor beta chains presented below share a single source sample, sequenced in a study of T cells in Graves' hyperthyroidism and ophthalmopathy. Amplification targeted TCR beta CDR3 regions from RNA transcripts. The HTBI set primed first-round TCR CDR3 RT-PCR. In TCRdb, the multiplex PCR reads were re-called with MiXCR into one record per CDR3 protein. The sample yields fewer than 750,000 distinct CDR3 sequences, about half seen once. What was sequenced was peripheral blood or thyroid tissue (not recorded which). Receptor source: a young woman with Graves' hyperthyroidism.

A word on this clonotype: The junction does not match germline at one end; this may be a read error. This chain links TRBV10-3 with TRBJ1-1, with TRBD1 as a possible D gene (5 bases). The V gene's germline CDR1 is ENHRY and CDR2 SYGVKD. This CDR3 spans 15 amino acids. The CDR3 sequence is CASSEQGDMNTEAFF. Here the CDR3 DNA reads TGTGCCAGCAGTGAGCAGGGAGATATGAACACTGAAGCTTTCTTT.

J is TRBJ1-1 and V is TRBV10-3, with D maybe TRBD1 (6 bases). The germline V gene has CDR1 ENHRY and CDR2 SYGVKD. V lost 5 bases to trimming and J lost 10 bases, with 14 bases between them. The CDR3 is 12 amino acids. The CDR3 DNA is TGTGCCATCAGTCCTACAGGGAATAGAGCTTTCTTT. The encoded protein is CAISPTGNRAFF.

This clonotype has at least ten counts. CDR3 sequence: CASSPDGYTF. The DNA of the CDR3 is TGTGCCAGCAGCCCAGATGGCTACACCTTC. The V and J genes are TRBV2 and TRBJ1-2; D is undetermined. The CDR3 is made up of 10 amino acids. Trimming cost V 6 bases and J 6 bases, with 5 bases left between them. In germline, CDR1 is SNHLY, CDR2 FYNNEI.

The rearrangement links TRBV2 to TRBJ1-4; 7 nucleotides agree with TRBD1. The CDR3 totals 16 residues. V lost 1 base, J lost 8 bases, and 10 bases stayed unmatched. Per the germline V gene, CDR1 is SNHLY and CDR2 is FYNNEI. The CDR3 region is CASSEDYGGTEEKLFF. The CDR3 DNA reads TGTGCCAGCAGTGAAGATTATGGAGGGACAGAAGAAAAACTGTTTTTT.

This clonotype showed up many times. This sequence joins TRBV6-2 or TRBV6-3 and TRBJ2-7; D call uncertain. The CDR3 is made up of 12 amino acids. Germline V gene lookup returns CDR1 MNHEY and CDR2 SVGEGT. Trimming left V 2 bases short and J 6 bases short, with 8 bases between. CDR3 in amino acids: CASSYPYGEQYF. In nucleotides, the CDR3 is TGTGCCAGCAGTTACCCATATGGCGAGCAGTACTTC.

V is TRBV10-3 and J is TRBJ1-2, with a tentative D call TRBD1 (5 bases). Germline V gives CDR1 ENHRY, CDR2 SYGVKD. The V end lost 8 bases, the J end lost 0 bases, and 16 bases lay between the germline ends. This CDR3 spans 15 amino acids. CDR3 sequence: CAIGTGTDTNYGYTF. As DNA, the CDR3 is TGTGCCATCGGGACTGGCACAGATACTAACTATGGCTACACCTTC.

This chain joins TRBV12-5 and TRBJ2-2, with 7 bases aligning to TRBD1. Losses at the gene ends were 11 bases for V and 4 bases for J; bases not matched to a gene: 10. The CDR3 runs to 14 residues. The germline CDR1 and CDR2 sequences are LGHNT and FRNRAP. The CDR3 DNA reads TGTGCTTCGACCGGGACAGCCTTCACCGGGGAGCTGTTTTTT. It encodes CASTGTAFTGELFF.

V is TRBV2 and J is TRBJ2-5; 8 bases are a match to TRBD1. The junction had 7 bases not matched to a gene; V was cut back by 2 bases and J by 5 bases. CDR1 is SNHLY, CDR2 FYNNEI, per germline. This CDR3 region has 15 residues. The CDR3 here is CASSEWAGGEETQYF. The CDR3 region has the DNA TGTGCCAGCAGTGAATGGGCAGGGGGCGAGGAGACCCAGTACTTC.

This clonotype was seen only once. DNA for the CDR3: TGTGCCAGCAGGGGGGGACTAGCGGGGACAGATACGCAGTATTTT. It encodes CASRGGLAGTDTQYF. This chain connects TRBV2 to TRBJ2-3; 13 bases are a match to TRBD2. There are 15 residues in the CDR3. V lost 6 bases and J lost 3; bases outside the gene matches: 3. Germline V gene sequence: CDR1 SNHLY, CDR2 FYNNEI. Together with reference TRBV2 and TRBJ2-3, the CDR3 gives the full variable domain: EPEVTQTPSHQVTQMGQEVILRCVPISNHLYFYWYRQILGQKVEFLVSFYNNEISEKSEIFDDQFSVERPDGSNFTLKIRSTKLEDSAMYFCASRGGLAGTDTQYFGPGTRLTVL.

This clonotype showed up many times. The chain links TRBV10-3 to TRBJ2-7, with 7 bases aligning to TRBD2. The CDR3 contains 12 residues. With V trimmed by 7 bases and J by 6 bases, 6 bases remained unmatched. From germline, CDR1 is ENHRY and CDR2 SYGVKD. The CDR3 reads CAITRGEGEQYF. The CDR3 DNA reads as TGTGCCATCACCCGTGGGGAGGGCGAGCAGTACTTC.

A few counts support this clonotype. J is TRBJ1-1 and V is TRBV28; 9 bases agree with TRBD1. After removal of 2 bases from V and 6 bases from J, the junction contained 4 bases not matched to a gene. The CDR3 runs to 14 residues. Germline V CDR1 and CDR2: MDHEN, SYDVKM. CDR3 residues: CASSLPGQGAEAFF. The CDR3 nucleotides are TGTGCCAGCAGTTTACCGGGACAGGGAGCTGAAGCTTTCTTT. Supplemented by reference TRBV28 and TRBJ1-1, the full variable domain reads DVKVTQSSRYLVKRTGEKVFLECVQDMDHENMFWYRQDPGLGLRLIYFSYDVKMKEKGDIPEGYSVSREKKERFSLILESASTNQTSMYLCASSLPGQGAEAFFGQGTRLTVV.

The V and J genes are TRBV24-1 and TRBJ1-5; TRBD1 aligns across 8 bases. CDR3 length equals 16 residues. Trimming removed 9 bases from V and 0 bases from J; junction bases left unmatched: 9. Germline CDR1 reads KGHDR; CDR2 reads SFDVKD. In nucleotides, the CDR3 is TGTGCCACCCCTCCTAGGACAGGGCTTAGCAATCAGCCCCAGCATTTT. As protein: CATPPRTGLSNQPQHF.

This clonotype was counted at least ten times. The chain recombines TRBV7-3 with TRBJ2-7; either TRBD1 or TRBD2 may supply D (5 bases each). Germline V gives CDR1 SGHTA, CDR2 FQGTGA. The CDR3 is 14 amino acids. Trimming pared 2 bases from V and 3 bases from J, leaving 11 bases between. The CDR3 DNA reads TGTGCCAGCAGCTTATTGGGGGACGGCTACGAGCAGTACTTC. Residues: CASSLLGDGYEQYF. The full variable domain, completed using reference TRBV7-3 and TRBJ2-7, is GAGVSQTPSNKVTEKGKYVELRCDPISGHTALYWYRQSLGQGPEFLIYFQGTGAADDSGLPNDRFFAVRPEGSVSTLKIQRTERGDSAVYLCASSLLGDGYEQYFGPGTRLTVT.

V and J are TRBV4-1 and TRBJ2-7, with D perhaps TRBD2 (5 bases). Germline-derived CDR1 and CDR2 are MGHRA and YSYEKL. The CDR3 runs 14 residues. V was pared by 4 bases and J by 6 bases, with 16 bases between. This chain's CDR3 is CASSLLATEGEQYF. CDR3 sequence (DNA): TGCGCCAGCAGCCTCCTAGCAACCGAGGGCGAGCAGTACTTC.

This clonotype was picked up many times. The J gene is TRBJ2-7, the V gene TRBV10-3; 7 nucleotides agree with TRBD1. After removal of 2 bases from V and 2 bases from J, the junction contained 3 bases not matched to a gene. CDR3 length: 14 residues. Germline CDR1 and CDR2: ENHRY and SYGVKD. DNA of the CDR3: TGTGCCATCAGTGAGGGACAGGCTACCTACGAGCAGTACTTC. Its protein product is CAISEGQATYEQYF.

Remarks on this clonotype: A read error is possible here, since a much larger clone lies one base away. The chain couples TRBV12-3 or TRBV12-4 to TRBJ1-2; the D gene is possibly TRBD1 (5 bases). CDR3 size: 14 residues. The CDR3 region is CARSRSSRGYGYTF. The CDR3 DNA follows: TGTGCCCGCAGTCGGAGCAGCCGGGGGTATGGCTACACCTTC.

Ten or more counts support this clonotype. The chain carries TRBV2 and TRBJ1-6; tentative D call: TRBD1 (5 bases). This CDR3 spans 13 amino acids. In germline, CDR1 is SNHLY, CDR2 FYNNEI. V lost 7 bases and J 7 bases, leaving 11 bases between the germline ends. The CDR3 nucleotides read TGTGCCAGCATTGTGGCAGGGAATTCACCCCTCCACTTT. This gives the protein CASIVAGNSPLHF.

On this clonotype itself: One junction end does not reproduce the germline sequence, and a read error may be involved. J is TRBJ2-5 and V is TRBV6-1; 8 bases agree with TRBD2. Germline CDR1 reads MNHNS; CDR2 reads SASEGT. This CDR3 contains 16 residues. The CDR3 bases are TGTGCAAGCAGTGCCTCGCCGGGACTAGTTTGGGAGACCCAGTACTTC. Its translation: CASSASPGLVWETQYF.

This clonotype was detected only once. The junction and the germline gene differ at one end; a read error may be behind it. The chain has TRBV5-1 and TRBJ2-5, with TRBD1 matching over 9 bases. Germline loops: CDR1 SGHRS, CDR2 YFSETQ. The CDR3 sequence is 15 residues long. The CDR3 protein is CASSLGGQGVETQHF. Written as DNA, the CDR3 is TGCGCCAGCAGCTTGGGGGGACAGGGAGTTGAGACCCAGCACTTC.

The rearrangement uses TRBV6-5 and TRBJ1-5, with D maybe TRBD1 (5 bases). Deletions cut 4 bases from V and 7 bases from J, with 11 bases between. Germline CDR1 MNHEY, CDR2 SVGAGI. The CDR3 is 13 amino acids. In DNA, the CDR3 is TGTGCCAGCAGTTCGGGACCCTCACAGCCCCAGCATTTT. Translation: CASSSGPSQPQHF.

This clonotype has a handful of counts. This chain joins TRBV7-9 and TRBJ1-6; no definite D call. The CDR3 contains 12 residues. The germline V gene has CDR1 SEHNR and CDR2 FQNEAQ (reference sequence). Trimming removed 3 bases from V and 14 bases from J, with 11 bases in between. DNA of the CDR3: TGTGCCAGCAGCTTGGATGATGGGGCCCTCCACTTT. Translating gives CASSLDDGALHF. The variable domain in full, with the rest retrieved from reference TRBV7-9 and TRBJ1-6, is DTGVSQNPRHKITKRGQNVTFRCDPISEHNRLYWYRQTLGQGPEFLTYFQNEAQLEKSRLLSDRFSAERPKGSFSTLEIQRTEQGDSAMYLCASSLDDGALHFGNGTRLTVT.

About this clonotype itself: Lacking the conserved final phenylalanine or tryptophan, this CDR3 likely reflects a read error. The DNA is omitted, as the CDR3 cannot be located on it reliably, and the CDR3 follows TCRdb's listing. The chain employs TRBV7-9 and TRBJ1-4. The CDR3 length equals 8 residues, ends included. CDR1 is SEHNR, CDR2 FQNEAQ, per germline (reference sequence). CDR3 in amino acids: CASSSSFV.

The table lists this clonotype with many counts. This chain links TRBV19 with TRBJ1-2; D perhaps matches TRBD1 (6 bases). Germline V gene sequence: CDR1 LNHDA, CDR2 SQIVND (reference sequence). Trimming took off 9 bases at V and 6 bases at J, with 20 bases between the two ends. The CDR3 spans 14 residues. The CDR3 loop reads CASRQSGGGHGYTF. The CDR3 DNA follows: TGTGCCAGCCGTCAGAGTGGAGGGGGGCATGGCTACACCTTC.

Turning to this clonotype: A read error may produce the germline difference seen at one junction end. CDR3 residues: CASSLSARNTGAIF. As DNA, the CDR3 is TGTGCCAGCAGCTTAAGCGCGAGAAACACTGGAGCTATCTTT. This chain links TRBV7-6 with TRBJ1-1, with unresolved D. Germline V gene data show CDR1 as SGHVS and CDR2 as FNYEAQ. This CDR3 is built from 14 residues.

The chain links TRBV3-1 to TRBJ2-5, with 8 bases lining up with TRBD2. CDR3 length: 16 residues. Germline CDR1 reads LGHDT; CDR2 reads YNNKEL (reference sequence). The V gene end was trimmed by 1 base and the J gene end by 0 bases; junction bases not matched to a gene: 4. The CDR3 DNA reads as TGTGCCAGCAGCCAAGGACTAGCGCATAACCAAGAGACCCAGTACTTC. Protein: CASSQGLAHNQETQYF.

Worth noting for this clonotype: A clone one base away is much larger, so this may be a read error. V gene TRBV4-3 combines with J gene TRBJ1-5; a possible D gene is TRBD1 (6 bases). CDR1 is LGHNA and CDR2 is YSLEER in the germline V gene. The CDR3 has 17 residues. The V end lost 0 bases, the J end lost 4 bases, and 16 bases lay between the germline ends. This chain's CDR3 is CASSQDQGWTDNQPQHF. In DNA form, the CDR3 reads TGCGCCAGCAGCCAAGATCAGGGGTGGACGGATAATCAGCCCCAGCATTTT.

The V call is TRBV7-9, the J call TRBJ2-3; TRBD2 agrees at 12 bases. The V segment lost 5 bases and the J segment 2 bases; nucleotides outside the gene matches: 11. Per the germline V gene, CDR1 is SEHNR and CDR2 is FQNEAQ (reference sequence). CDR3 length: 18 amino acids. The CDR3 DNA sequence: TGTGCCAGCAGCCCAGGACTAGCGGGACCTCCCCTCACAGATACGCAGTATTTT. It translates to CASSPGLAGPPLTDTQYF.